This T cell receptor (beta chain) was documented in a study of shared clonotypes between healthy human individuals. Study at large: The study used three CD4 naive, three CD4 memory, two CD8 naive and one CD8 memory plate per donor.

Deep-level settings were used for running the assay. Method: immunoSEQ multiplex PCR; TCRdb's copy keeps in-frame clones and lacks some. The data contain roughly 2.4 million clones, more than 90% of them singletons. Trimming stripped 3 bases from V and 6 bases from J, with 14 bases between. CDR1 MNHEY and CDR2 SMNVEV come from the germline V gene (reference sequence). This CDR3 region has 14 residues. Study-level results: Researchers found naive subsets generally carried larger estimated richness than memory subsets. Sampling was confined to blood; repertoires within tissues likely differ.

The sample holds one count of this clone. The target antigen is unknown. The clonotype originates from a man aged 18 to 35 in good health. Sequencing was carried out using naive CD4+ T cells sorted from blood. Subset noted: CD45RA+ positively selected. The V and J genes are TRBV27 and TRBJ1-1; D is uncertain. Here the CDR3 reads CASSFWTGGSEAFF. CDR3 DNA sequence: TGTGCCAGCAGTTTCTGGACTGGTGGATCTGAAGCTTTCTTT.